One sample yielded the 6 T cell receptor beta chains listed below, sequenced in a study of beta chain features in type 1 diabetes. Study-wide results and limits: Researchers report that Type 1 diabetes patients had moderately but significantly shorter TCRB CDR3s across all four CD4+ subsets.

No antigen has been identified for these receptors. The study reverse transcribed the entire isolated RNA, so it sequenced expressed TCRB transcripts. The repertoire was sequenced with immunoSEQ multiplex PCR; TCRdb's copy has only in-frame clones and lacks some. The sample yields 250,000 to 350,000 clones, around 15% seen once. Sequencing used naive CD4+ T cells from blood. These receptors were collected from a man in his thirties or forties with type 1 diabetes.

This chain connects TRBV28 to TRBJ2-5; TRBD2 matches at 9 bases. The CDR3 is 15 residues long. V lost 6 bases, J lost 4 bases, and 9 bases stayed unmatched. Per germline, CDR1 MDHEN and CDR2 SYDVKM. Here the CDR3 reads CASSPPGTSLETQYF. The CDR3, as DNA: TGTGCCAGCAGCCCCCCAGGGACTAGCCTAGAGACCCAGTACTTC.

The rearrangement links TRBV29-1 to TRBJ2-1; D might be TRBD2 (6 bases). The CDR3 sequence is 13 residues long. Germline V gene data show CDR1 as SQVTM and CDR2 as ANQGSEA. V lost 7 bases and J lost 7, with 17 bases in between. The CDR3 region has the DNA TGCAGCGCCCCGGGACTCGCCTCAAATGAGCAGTTCTTC. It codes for CSAPGLASNEQFF.

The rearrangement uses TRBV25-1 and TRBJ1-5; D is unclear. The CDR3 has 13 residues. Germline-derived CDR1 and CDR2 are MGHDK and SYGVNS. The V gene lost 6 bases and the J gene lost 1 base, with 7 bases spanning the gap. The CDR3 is CASSLESNQPQHF. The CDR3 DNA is TGTGCCAGCAGCCTCGAGAGCAATCAGCCCCAGCATTTT.

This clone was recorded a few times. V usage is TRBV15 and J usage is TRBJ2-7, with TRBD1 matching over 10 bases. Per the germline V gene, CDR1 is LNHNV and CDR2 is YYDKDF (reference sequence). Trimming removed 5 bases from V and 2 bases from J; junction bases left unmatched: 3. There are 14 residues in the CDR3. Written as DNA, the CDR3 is TGTGCCACCAGCGTAGGACAGGGGGCCTACGAGCAGTACTTC. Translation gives CATSVGQGAYEQYF.

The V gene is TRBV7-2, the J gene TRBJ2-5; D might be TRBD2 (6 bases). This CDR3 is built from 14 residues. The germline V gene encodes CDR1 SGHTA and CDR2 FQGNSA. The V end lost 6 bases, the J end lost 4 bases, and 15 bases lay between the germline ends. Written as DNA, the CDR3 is TGTGCCAGCAGTTTACGGGACTGGGGAGAGACCCAGTACTTC. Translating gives CASSLRDWGETQYF.

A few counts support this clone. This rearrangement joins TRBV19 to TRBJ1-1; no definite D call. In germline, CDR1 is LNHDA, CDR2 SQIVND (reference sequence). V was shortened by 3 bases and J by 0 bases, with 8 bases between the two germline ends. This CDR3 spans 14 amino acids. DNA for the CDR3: TGTGCCAGTAGTATGCTACAGTTGAACACTGAAGCTTTCTTT. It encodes CASSMLQLNTEAFF. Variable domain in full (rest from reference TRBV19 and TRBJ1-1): DGGITQSPKYLFRKEGQNVTLSCEQNLNHDAMYWYRQDPGQGLRLIYYSQIVNDFQKGDIAEGYSVSREKKESFPLTVTSAQKNPTAFYLCASSMLQLNTEAFFGQGTRLTVV.